One sample yielded the 23 T cell receptor beta chains listed below, sequenced in a study of control samples from healthy donors and cancer patients (dated by TCRdb to the early 2020s). Receptor amplification or capture employed the immunoSEQ multiplex PCR assay. TCRdb took this table from immuneACCESS and kept in-frame rearrangements with V and J called. Such tables lack part of the clones; where checked against another copy, unresolved V genes explain under half of the gap, and the rest is unexplained. The table for this sample lists some 70,000 clones; nearly 85% of them were counted only once. Jointly, the top ten make up 15% to 18% of the sample. The sample was blood. The receptors shown here come from a man in his sixties in good health.

In DNA, the CDR3 is TGTGCCAGCAGCTTAGTATTCCTAGCGGGAGATGAGACCCAGTACTTC. This sequence encodes CASSLVFLAGDETQYF. The chain employs TRBV11-2 and TRBJ2-5; 10 bases align to TRBD2. The CDR3 is made up of 16 amino acids. The junction had 7 bases not matched to a gene; V was cut back by 1 base and J by 5 bases. From germline, CDR1 is SGHAT and CDR2 FQNNGV.

The chain is built from TRBV18 and TRBJ2-1; 7 positions agree with TRBD2. The CDR3 covers 14 residues. V was clipped by 0 bases and J by 10 bases; unmatched bases: 6. The V gene's germline CDR1 is KGHSH and CDR2 LQKENI. The CDR3 is CASSPPVGTNEQFF. CDR3 bases: TGTGCCAGCTCACCACCCGTCGGGACTAACGAGCAGTTCTTC.

This clone has more than one count but fewer than ten. The chain carries TRBV27 and TRBJ2-7; weak D call: TRBD2 (5 bases). The CDR3 is 15 amino acids. V lost 0 bases and J lost 0, with 9 bases in between. Germline V gene lookup returns CDR1 MNHEY and CDR2 SMNVEV (reference sequence). The CDR3 protein is CASSLSLTSSYEQYF. The CDR3 bases are TGTGCCAGCAGTTTATCCCTCACTAGCTCCTACGAGCAGTACTTC.

A remark on this clone: At the DNA level, this CDR3 is encoded by other sequences in the same sample as well. The CDR3 loop is CASSLAGGPTDTQYF. CDR3 in DNA: TGTGCCAGCAGTTTAGCGGGAGGGCCCACAGATACGCAGTATTTT. The rearrangement joins TRBV2 to TRBJ2-3; TRBD2 matches 11 bases. Germline V gene lookup returns CDR1 SNHLY and CDR2 FYNNEI. The CDR3 sequence is 15 residues long. Losses at the gene ends were 5 bases for V and 2 bases for J; bases not matched to a gene: 3.

The V and J genes are TRBV7-3 and TRBJ2-2; D could derive from TRBD1 or TRBD2 (6 bases each). V lost 5 bases and J 7 bases, leaving 11 bases between the germline ends. Germline values: CDR1 SGHTA, CDR2 FQGTGA. The CDR3 has 13 residues. CDR3 coding DNA: TGTGCCAGCAGCGCAGGAGGGGGCGGGGAGCTGTTTTTT. The encoded protein is CASSAGGGGELFF.

This clone was counted only a few times. The rearrangement joins TRBV28 to TRBJ2-1; 9 nucleotides align to TRBD2. Germline-derived CDR1 and CDR2 are MDHEN and SYDVKM. With V trimmed by 3 bases and J by 4 bases, 4 bases remained unmatched. This CDR3 spans 15 amino acids. The CDR3 DNA reads as TGTGCCAGCAGTTTGGGCGGGAGGGTATACAATGAGCAGTTCTTC. Translated: CASSLGGRVYNEQFF.

This rearrangement joins TRBV6-5 to TRBJ2-6, with D perhaps being TRBD1 or TRBD2 (5 bases each). Germline V lookup: CDR1 MNHEY, CDR2 SVGAGI. The CDR3 has 13 amino acids. Between the trimmed V and J ends, which lost 10 bases and 0 bases, there was a span of 7 bases. The CDR3 loop is CATGTSGANVLTF. CDR3 DNA sequence: TGTGCCACCGGGACCTCTGGGGCCAACGTCCTGACTTTC.

This rearrangement joins TRBV7-9 to TRBJ2-3; maybe TRBD2 (5 bases). V was trimmed by 11 bases and J by 0 bases, leaving 12 bases between them. The germline V gene encodes CDR1 SEHNR and CDR2 FQNEAQ (reference sequence). The CDR3 is made up of 13 amino acids. The CDR3 DNA is TGTGCCGTCAAGGGCGGGAGCACAGATACGCAGTATTTT. Its protein product is CAVKGGSTDTQYF.

The rearrangement links TRBV27 to TRBJ2-7; no reliable D call. The CDR3 contains 14 residues. Germline V CDR1 and CDR2: MNHEY, SMNVEV (reference sequence). V was trimmed by 5 bases and J by 3 bases, leaving 14 bases between them. CDR3 sequence (DNA): TGTGCCAGCAGTAGGACCCGGGTCCACTACGAGCAGTACTTC. Translation: CASSRTRVHYEQYF.

This clone has more than one count but fewer than ten. At one end the junction does not follow the germline gene, possibly because of a read error. The chain has TRBV27 and TRBJ2-7; 9 nucleotides align to TRBD2. CDR1 and CDR2 (germline): MNHEY, SMNVEV (reference sequence). The CDR3 runs 15 residues. The CDR3 is CASSFARPGLAYSNF. Here the CDR3 DNA reads TGTGCCAGCAGTTTCGCCCGACCGGGACTAGCATACTCGAACTTC.

V usage is TRBV9 and J usage is TRBJ2-7; tentatively, D is TRBD2 (6 bases). Germline values: CDR1 SGDLS, CDR2 YYNGEE. The V and J ends lost 0 bases and 9 bases respectively, with 16 bases between them. The CDR3 totals 14 residues. The CDR3 nucleotides are TGTGCCAGCAGCGTAGACAGGAGGGGCCAATCGCAGTACTTC. Translated, it gives CASSVDRRGQSQYF.

The V gene is TRBV6-5, the J gene TRBJ2-1; D gene uncertain. The germline CDR1 and CDR2 sequences are MNHEY and SVGAGI. This CDR3 has 15 residues. V shed 5 bases and J shed 0 bases, with 11 bases lying between them. CDR3 DNA: TGTGCCAGCAGTCTAACATCGAGCTCCTACAATGAGCAGTTCTTC. Protein: CASSLTSSSYNEQFF.

The chain is built from TRBV6-5 and TRBJ1-1; a possible D gene is TRBD1 (6 bases). The CDR3 covers 13 residues. V lost 6 bases and J lost 4, with 12 bases in between. Germline CDR1 is MNHEY and CDR2 is SVGAGI. CDR3 bases: TGTGCCAGCAGAGGGGGTCTAGGCACTGAAGCTTTCTTT. Residues: CASRGGLGTEAFF.

The chain has TRBV5-1 and TRBJ1-4; 7 bases agree with TRBD1. Germline V gives CDR1 SGHRS, CDR2 YFSETQ. The J segment lost 4 bases and the V segment lost 0 bases, leaving 6 bases of the junction unmatched. The CDR3 consists of 16 residues. The CDR3 is CASSLGTGTINEKLFF. The CDR3, as DNA: TGCGCCAGCAGCTTGGGGACAGGAACCATTAATGAAAAACTGTTTTTT.

This rearrangement joins TRBV28 to TRBJ1-6; unclear D gene. The V end was cut by 2 bases, the J end by 8 bases, with 7 bases between. The V gene's germline CDR1 is MDHEN and CDR2 SYDVKM. There are 13 residues in the CDR3. In DNA form, the CDR3 reads TGTGCCAGCAGTTTACGGAGCGATTCACCCCTCCACTTT. This gives the protein CASSLRSDSPLHF.

CDR3: CASSLARRGNPYNEQFF. The CDR3 region has the DNA TGTGCCAGCAGCTTGGCCCGCAGGGGAAATCCCTACAATGAGCAGTTCTTC. The rearrangement uses TRBV5-4 and TRBJ2-1; tentative D call: TRBD1 (6 bases). Germline CDR1 reads SGHNT; CDR2 reads YYREEE (reference sequence). The CDR3 spans 17 residues. V lost 0 bases and J 2 bases, leaving 15 bases between the germline ends.

This clone was seen once. The rearrangement uses TRBV29-1 and TRBJ2-5, with D perhaps TRBD2 (6 bases). V lost 3 bases and J 5 bases, leaving 16 bases between the germline ends. This CDR3 has 14 residues. Looked up from germline, CDR1 is SQVTM and CDR2 is ANQGSEA. Written as DNA, the CDR3 is TGCAGCGTTGAGGGAGGATCGCCGGGGGAGACCCAGTACTTC. Its protein is CSVEGGSPGETQYF.

The V gene is TRBV6-5, the J gene TRBJ1-6; D is ambiguous. Germline V gene lookup returns CDR1 MNHEY and CDR2 SVGAGI. The CDR3 is made up of 13 amino acids. With 0 bases removed from V and 10 bases from J, the gap between germline ends came to 7 bases. The CDR3 DNA follows: TGTGCCAGCAGTTACTCGAGGAAATCACCCCTCCACTTT. Protein sequence: CASSYSRKSPLHF.

The chain carries TRBV5-1 and TRBJ2-3; 11 bases line up with TRBD2. Germline lookup yields CDR1 SGHRS and CDR2 YFSETQ. The CDR3 totals 14 residues. V lost 4 bases and J lost 4; bases outside the gene matches: 2. The CDR3 DNA reads TGCGCCAGCAGCCCGGGACTAGCGGCAGATACGCAGTATTTT. This codes for CASSPGLAADTQYF.

The chain is built from TRBV28 and TRBJ1-2; 8 bases fit TRBD1. V dropped 6 bases and J dropped 4; count of bases not matched to a gene: 7. From germline, CDR1 is MDHEN and CDR2 SYDVKM. The CDR3 consists of 14 residues. The CDR3 protein is CASRAPGQGYGYTF. The DNA for the CDR3 is TGTGCCAGCAGGGCCCCTGGACAGGGCTATGGCTACACCTTC.

This clone was seen only a few times. This chain connects TRBV6-6 to TRBJ2-1, with a tentative D call TRBD2 (6 bases). V lost 5 bases to trimming and J lost 6 bases, with 17 bases between them. Germline values: CDR1 MNHNY, CDR2 SVGAGI (reference sequence). CDR3 length equals 15 residues. CDR3 bases: TGTGCCAGCAGTGACACCGGGACTGGGCGCAATGAGCAGTTCTTC. It yields the protein CASSDTGTGRNEQFF.

The V gene is TRBV2, the J gene TRBJ1-2; no clear D. V was clipped by 3 bases and J by 0 bases, with 11 bases between them. The CDR3 loop spans 15 amino acids. Per germline, CDR1 SNHLY and CDR2 FYNNEI. Here the CDR3 DNA reads TGTGCCAGCAGTGATTGGCAGCCTACTAACTATGGCTACACCTTC. This sequence encodes CASSDWQPTNYGYTF. Using reference TRBV2 and TRBJ1-2 for the parts outside the CDR3, the full variable domain is EPEVTQTPSHQVTQMGQEVILRCVPISNHLYFYWYRQILGQKVEFLVSFYNNEISEKSEIFDDQFSVERPDGSNFTLKIRSTKLEDSAMYFCASSDWQPTNYGYTFGSGTRLTVV.

The chain has TRBV7-9 and TRBJ1-1; no clear D. The CDR3 has 15 residues. V was clipped by 0 bases and J by 3 bases, with 11 bases between them. The V gene's germline CDR1 is SEHNR and CDR2 FQNEAQ (reference sequence). This CDR3 is CASSLADGVHTEAFF. The CDR3 region has the DNA TGTGCCAGCAGCTTAGCGGACGGAGTCCACACTGAAGCTTTCTTT.